A single sample gave rise to the 9 T cell receptor beta chains below, sequenced in a study of control samples from healthy donors and cancer patients. The method was immunoSEQ multiplex PCR; TCRdb's version includes in-frame clones alone and lacks a portion of them. The sample has about 78,000 clones; around nine tenths are singletons. Sequenced sample: blood. These receptors all stem from a woman aged 60-75 years in good health.

The rearrangement links TRBV5-6 to TRBJ1-4; tentatively, D is TRBD1 (6 bases). V was clipped by 4 bases and J by 7 bases, with 20 bases between them. The CDR3 contains 16 residues. Germline lookup yields CDR1 SGHDT and CDR2 YYEEEE. The CDR3 sequence: CASSQNGGHVGEKLFF. CDR3 DNA: TGTGCCAGCAGCCAGAATGGGGGGCACGTTGGTGAAAAACTGTTTTTT.

CDR3 sequence reads: CASSVDTGGRYGYTF. CDR3 nucleotides: TGCGCCAGCAGCGTCGACACAGGGGGCCGGTATGGCTACACCTTC. The chain links TRBV5-1 to TRBJ1-2; 9 nucleotides agree with TRBD1. V shed 4 bases, J shed 5 bases, and the junction held 9 bases outside the gene matches. The CDR3 is 15 amino acids. Germline CDR1 SGHRS, CDR2 YFSETQ.

J is TRBJ1-4 and V is TRBV30; D is possibly TRBD1 (6 bases). The V gene's germline CDR1 is GTSNPN and CDR2 SVGIG (reference sequence). V was cut by 4 bases and J by 10 bases, with 19 bases left in between. The CDR3 is 14 amino acids. CDR3 bases: TGTGCCTGGACCACTGGCTTATCGGGGGCAAAACTGTTTTTT. This codes for CAWTTGLSGAKLFF.

This chain links TRBV19 with TRBJ1-2, with D possibly matching TRBD1 (6 bases). The CDR3 runs 15 residues. In germline, CDR1 is LNHDA, CDR2 SQIVND (reference sequence). V lost 6 bases and J lost 3, with 17 bases in between. The CDR3 here is CASSISTGNHYGYTF. In nucleotides, the CDR3 is TGTGCCAGTAGCATCAGCACAGGGAACCACTATGGCTACACCTTC.

For this clone: The same CDR3 can be traced to other DNA sequences in this sample. The chain combines TRBV3-1 (or the pseudogene TRBV3-2) with TRBJ2-5; D uncertain. Deletions cut 4 bases from V and 1 base from J, with 1 base between. Germline lookup yields CDR1 LGHDT and CDR2 YNNKEL (reference sequence). This CDR3 is built from 11 residues. The CDR3 DNA sequence: TGTGCCAGCAGCCTCCAAGAGACCCAGTACTTC. Translated: CASSLQETQYF.

The rearrangement joins TRBV19 to TRBJ1-5, with no clear D. This CDR3 is built from 13 residues. Germline CDR1 LNHDA, CDR2 SQIVND (reference sequence). V lost 3 bases to trimming and J lost 4 bases, with 7 bases between them. CDR3 DNA sequence: TGTGCCAGTAGTATGCCGGGGAATCAGCCCCAGCATTTT. It is translated as CASSMPGNQPQHF.

This clone was observed a single time. At one end, the junction sequence differs from germline, possibly due to a read error. The chain couples TRBV7-7 to TRBJ1-1, with D possibly being TRBD1 (6 bases). Looked up from germline, CDR1 is SSHAT and CDR2 is FNYEAQ (reference sequence). This CDR3 has 13 amino acids. CDR3 sequence: CASSRQEDTEAFF. DNA of the CDR3: TGTGCTAGCAGCCGACAGGAAGACACTGAAGCTTTCTTT.

V gene TRBV12-3 or TRBV12-4 combines with J gene TRBJ2-7; no definite D call. Trimming removed 5 bases at V and 1 base at J, with 6 bases between. The CDR3 runs 12 residues. The CDR3 coding sequence is TGTGCCAGCAGTCTTTTATCCTACGAGCAGTACTTC. It is translated as CASSLLSYEQYF.

The chain is built from TRBV6-5 and TRBJ1-1, with D maybe TRBD1 (5 bases). This CDR3 has 14 residues. Trimming took 2 bases from V and 1 from J, leaving 8 bases between them. The germline V gene encodes CDR1 MNHEY and CDR2 SVGAGI. The CDR3 spells CASSYRGGNTEAFF. The CDR3 DNA sequence: TGTGCCAGCAGTTACCGGGGGGGGAACACTGAAGCTTTCTTT.